The clone carrying this T cell receptor (beta chain) has ten or more counts. Its antigen is unidentified. The CDR3 spans 15 residues. Germline CDR1 and CDR2: WSHSY and SAAADI. J was trimmed by 4 bases and V by 5 bases; bases with no gene match: 6. The entry originates in a study of identical twins. All donors were healthy Caucasians. Template switching, a step in the protocol, added a universal primer site, and cDNA carried unique molecular identifiers. TCRdb re-analysed the 5' RACE reads in MiXCR, keeping a single row per CDR3 protein. The sample includes some 500,000 distinct CDR3 sequences, 9.6% of them seen just once. Study conclusions and caveats: Out-of-frame TCR alpha sharing in monozygotic twins exceeded recombination model predictions. Twins shared beta out-of-frame sequences in excess, but this excess was weaker.

This same sample was also part of a study on yellow fever vaccine responses in identical twins.

The TCR originated in a woman aged 18-30 years in good health. The source material was PBMCs. The chain is built from TRBV10-2 and TRBJ2-2; the match to TRBD1 covers 8 bases. The CDR3, as DNA: TGCGCCAGCAGTAAATTGGACAGGGCCACCGGGGAGCTGTTTTTT. Encoded protein: CASSKLDRATGELFF.